This T cell receptor beta chain was recorded in a study of blood T cell repertoires in COVID-19. This clone was seen just once. The assay was immunoSEQ multiplex PCR, and TCRdb's table has in-frame clones only and misses some. The sample includes around 140,000 clones, approximately 90% seen only once; the top ten take 2.5% to 3%. The CDR3 runs to 15 residues. In germline, CDR1 is LNHDA, CDR2 SQIVND (reference sequence). V was trimmed by 3 bases and J by 5 bases, leaving 14 bases between them. The sample taken for sequencing was peripheral blood. This clonotype originated in a man in his 60s with active or convalescent COVID-19. The chain recombines TRBV19 with TRBJ1-5; D might be TRBD1 (5 bases). The CDR3 DNA reads as TGTGCCAGTAGTATGGAGGGGTTGAACGATCAGCCCCAGCATTTT. Amino acids: CASSMEGLNDQPQHF.